These 14 T cell receptor beta chains originate from one sample sequenced in a study of blood T cell repertoires in COVID-19. This table comes from immunoSEQ multiplex PCR, and its TCRdb copy is limited to in-frame clones, with some not included. The sample has about 55,000 clones, approximately 90% seen once. Sequenced sample: peripheral blood. All receptors come from a man aged 40-55 years with acute or convalescent COVID-19.

This clone was seen just once. This chain connects TRBV14 to TRBJ2-3; TRBD2 matches 7 bases. In germline, CDR1 is SGHDN, CDR2 FVKESK. V lost 4 bases, J lost 2 bases, and 6 bases stayed unmatched. The length of the CDR3 is 15 residues. The CDR3 region has the DNA TGTGCCAGCAGCCCGACTAGCATCTTCACAGATACGCAGTATTTT. This gives the protein CASSPTSIFTDTQYF.

The chain uses TRBV9 and TRBJ1-2; 8 bases are a match to TRBD1. The germline CDR1 and CDR2 sequences are SGDLS and YYNGEE. The CDR3 runs to 13 residues. The V segment lost 6 bases and the J segment 4 bases; nucleotides outside the gene matches: 5. CDR3 sequence reads: CASNQGAGYGYTF. The CDR3 nucleotides are TGTGCCAGCAACCAGGGGGCCGGCTATGGCTACACCTTC.

This clone was found once. The chain combines TRBV18 with TRBJ2-7; 8 nucleotides align to TRBD2. V lost 0 bases, J lost 5 bases, and 6 bases stayed unmatched. Per germline, CDR1 KGHSH and CDR2 LQKENI. The CDR3 is made up of 15 amino acids. CDR3 bases: TGTGCCAGCTCACCACCGGGACTAGGGCCACACGAGCAGTACTTC. Translating it yields CASSPPGLGPHEQYF.

The chain links TRBV18 to TRBJ1-5, with a weak D call TRBD1 (5 bases). V dropped 0 bases and J dropped 4 bases, with 7 bases sitting between them. CDR1 and CDR2 from the germline V gene are KGHSH and LQKENI. CDR3 length equals 14 residues. CDR3 loop: CASSPPQDNQPQHF. For the CDR3, the DNA is TGTGCCAGCTCACCACCACAGGATAATCAGCCCCAGCATTTT.

The J gene is TRBJ2-3, the V gene TRBV11-2; TRBD2 agrees at 7 bases. V gave up 5 bases and J gave up 3 bases; unmatched junction bases: 8. Germline-derived CDR1 and CDR2 are SGHAT and FQNNGV. This CDR3 contains 15 residues. CDR3 amino acids: CASSPRGSQTDTQYF. The CDR3 DNA is TGTGCCAGCAGCCCCCGCGGGAGTCAAACAGATACGCAGTATTTT.

The rearrangement uses TRBV18 and TRBJ2-6; unclear D gene. The V gene's germline CDR1 is KGHSH and CDR2 LQKENI. V lost 4 bases and J lost 0, with 7 bases in between. The length of the CDR3 is 15 residues. CDR3 in amino acids: CASSLQASGANVLTF. In DNA, the CDR3 is TGTGCCAGCTCACTTCAGGCCTCTGGGGCCAACGTCCTGACTTTC.

The CDR3: CASSIGERYTF. The CDR3 region has the DNA TGTGCCAGCAGCATCGGAGAGCGGTACACCTTC. The genes are TRBV6-5 and TRBJ1-2; D is undetermined. Trimming left V 6 bases short and J 11 bases short, with 13 bases between. In germline, CDR1 is MNHEY, CDR2 SVGAGI. CDR3 length equals 11 residues.

This rearrangement joins TRBV7-8 to TRBJ1-1; TRBD1 matches at 7 bases. J gave up 3 bases and V 1 base, and 5 bases lay outside the gene matches. CDR1 and CDR2 (germline): SGHVS, FQNEAQ. The CDR3 runs to 15 residues. The CDR3 spells CASSLVPGGYTEAFF. In DNA, the CDR3 is TGTGCCAGCAGCTTAGTGCCAGGGGGGTACACTGAAGCTTTCTTT.

The chain recombines TRBV29-1 with TRBJ2-2; TRBD1 agrees at 7 bases. V shed 7 bases, J shed 3 bases, and the junction held 8 bases outside the gene matches. CDR3 size: 14 residues. Germline values: CDR1 SQVTM, CDR2 ANQGSEA. The CDR3 loop reads CSARTGLDTGELFF. The CDR3 nucleotides are TGCAGCGCCAGGACAGGCTTGGACACCGGGGAGCTGTTTTTT.

The V call is TRBV6-5, the J call TRBJ1-1, with a possible D match to TRBD1 (6 bases). V lost 7 bases to trimming and J lost 6 bases, with 15 bases between them. Looked up from germline, CDR1 is MNHEY and CDR2 is SVGAGI. The CDR3 totals 13 residues. This CDR3 reads CASTPTGYSEAFF. The DNA for the CDR3 is TGTGCCAGCACCCCGACAGGCTATTCTGAAGCTTTCTTT.

The rearrangement uses TRBV3-1 (or the pseudogene TRBV3-2) and TRBJ1-2; possibly TRBD1 for D (6 bases). The CDR3 is 14 amino acids. Germline CDR1 is LGHDT and CDR2 is YNNKEL (reference sequence). Trimming cost V 1 base and J 8 bases, with 14 bases left between them. CDR3 coding DNA: TGTGCCAGCAGCCAAGGACAGGCTATGTCGGGCTACACCTTC. As protein: CASSQGQAMSGYTF.

This chain links TRBV24-1 with TRBJ2-5; 8 bases are a match to TRBD2. Per germline, CDR1 KGHDR and CDR2 SFDVKD. The V segment lost 4 bases and the J segment 5 bases; nucleotides outside the gene matches: 5. This CDR3 comprises 14 residues. The CDR3 region is CATSESGSKETQYF. In DNA form, the CDR3 reads TGTGCCACCAGTGAGAGCGGGAGTAAGGAGACCCAGTACTTC.

This clone was recorded only once. The rearrangement links TRBV27 to TRBJ1-1; 7 positions agree with TRBD1. The trim removed 2 bases at V and 4 bases at J, leaving 1 base unmatched. Germline V CDR1 and CDR2: MNHEY, SMNVEV (reference sequence). The CDR3 has 13 amino acids. CDR3 DNA: TGTGCCAGCAGTTTAAACAGGGGCACTGAAGCTTTCTTT. Its translation is CASSLNRGTEAFF.

This clone showed up just a few times. The gene calls are TRBV7-9 and TRBJ1-4, with D maybe TRBD1 (6 bases). The V gene's germline CDR1 is SEHNR and CDR2 FQNEAQ (reference sequence). V was pared by 5 bases and J by 10 bases, with 20 bases between. The CDR3 spans 15 residues. The CDR3: CASSASGALEGKLFF. For the CDR3, the DNA is TGTGCCAGCAGCGCCTCAGGGGCCCTAGAGGGAAAACTGTTTTTT.